The rows below give T cell receptor beta chains drawn from one sample of a study of regulatory T cells in long-lasting Graves disease. In TCRdb, the multiplex PCR reads were re-called with MiXCR into one record per CDR3 protein. The profile shows approximately 290,000 distinct CDR3 sequences, 20% to 25% of them singletons. Material: peripheral blood mononuclear cells (PBMCs), obtained when the disease was refractory, from a patient treated with antithyroid drugs. These receptor sequences come from a female donor with Graves disease. Both conserved end residues are part of each CDR3. D genes are given only for firm matches. Size is omitted from some rows. Given values are once, few, many or a class for expanded clones.

j_call: TRBJ2-5
cdr3_length: 12
d_call: -
v_call: TRBV29-1
clone_size: -
cdr3_nt: TGCAGCGCTCAAGGCAACCAAGAGACCCAGTACTTC
cdr3_aa: CSAQGNQETQYF

j_call: TRBJ2-7
cdr3_length: 15
d_call: TRBD1
v_call: TRBV6-5
clone_size: many
cdr3_nt: TGTGCCAGCAGTTACTCTGGGACAGGCCCTCCCGAGCAGTACTTC
cdr3_aa: CASSYSGTGPPEQYF

j_call: TRBJ1-1
cdr3_length: 15
d_call: TRBD1
v_call: TRBV15
clone_size: -
cdr3_nt: TGTGCCACCAGCCGCGGACAGGCAATGAACACTGAAGCTTTCTTT
cdr3_aa: CATSRGQAMNTEAFF

j_call: TRBJ1-1
cdr3_length: 11
d_call: -
v_call: TRBV20-1
clone_size: few
cdr3_nt: TGCAGTGCTAGAAAGTCTCCTCTGGCTTTCTTT
cdr3_aa: CSARKSPLAFF

j_call: TRBJ1-5
cdr3_length: 12
d_call: -
v_call: TRBV20-1
clone_size: -
cdr3_nt: TGCAGCGCTAGATTAGGGGATCAGCCCCAGCATTTT
cdr3_aa: CSARLGDQPQHF

j_call: TRBJ1-4
cdr3_length: 14
d_call: TRBD1
v_call: TRBV7-2
clone_size: many
cdr3_nt: TGTGCCAGCAGCCAAGGGGGCGCGTATGAAAAACTGTTTTTT
cdr3_aa: CASSQGGAYEKLFF

j_call: TRBJ2-7
cdr3_length: 11
d_call: TRBD2
v_call: TRBV28
clone_size: many
cdr3_nt: TGTGCCAGCCGCCGGACTAGCGCTATGTACTTC
cdr3_aa: CASRRTSAMYF

j_call: TRBJ2-2
cdr3_length: 15
d_call: -
v_call: TRBV18
clone_size: few
cdr3_nt: TGTGCCAGCTCACCCTCGGGGGGCACCACCGGGGAGCTGTTTTTT
cdr3_aa: CASSPSGGTTGELFF

j_call: TRBJ1-4
cdr3_length: 15
d_call: -
v_call: TRBV11-2
clone_size: many
cdr3_nt: TGTGCCAGCTTCGGAGGGGACGGAGTATGGTGCGAACTGTTTTTT
cdr3_aa: CASFGGDGVWCELFF

j_call: TRBJ1-5
cdr3_length: 12
d_call: -
v_call: TRBV20-1
clone_size: few
cdr3_nt: TGCAGTGCACGTAGGTTCGATCAGCCCCAGCATTTT
cdr3_aa: CSARRFDQPQHF

j_call: TRBJ1-6
cdr3_length: 16
d_call: -
v_call: TRBV2
clone_size: many
cdr3_nt: TGTGCCAGCAGTGAAATGGTCGGGGGCGGGCATTCACCCCTCCACTTT
cdr3_aa: CASSEMVGGGHSPLHF

j_call: TRBJ2-3
cdr3_length: 15
d_call: -
v_call: TRBV11-2
clone_size: few
cdr3_nt: TGTGCCAGCAGCCACCTCGGGACTAGCACAGATACGCAGTATTTT
cdr3_aa: CASSHLGTSTDTQYF

j_call: TRBJ2-7
cdr3_length: 13
d_call: -
v_call: TRBV3-1
clone_size: many
cdr3_nt: TGTGCCAGCAGCCACCGGGGCCCCTACGAGCAGTACTTC
cdr3_aa: CASSHRGPYEQYF